The 30 T cell receptor beta chains below all came from one sample that was sequenced in a study of blood T cell repertoires in COVID-19. Libraries were prepared by immunoSEQ multiplex PCR; TCRdb keeps only in-frame clonotypes and omits some of them. The data contain 200,000 to 250,000 clones, around 84% of them singletons. Sequencing was carried out using peripheral blood. Every receptor here comes from a woman older than 75 with active or convalescent COVID-19.

The rearrangement links TRBV2 to TRBJ2-2; no reliable D call. CDR1 and CDR2 from the germline V gene are SNHLY and FYNNEI. V lost 6 bases and J lost 2, with 4 bases in between. The CDR3 totals 12 residues. The CDR3 DNA sequence: TGTGCCAGCAGCTTAAACACCGGGGAGCTGTTTTTT. Translating gives CASSLNTGELFF.

The chain couples TRBV6-2 or TRBV6-3 to TRBJ2-1; 13 bases are a match to TRBD2. CDR3 length: 19 amino acids. Unmatched junction bases numbered 13, after V lost 7 bases and J lost 1 base. Per the germline V gene, CDR1 is MNHEY and CDR2 is SVGEGT. For the CDR3, the DNA is TGTGCCAGCACCCCAACGACTAGCGGGAGGTGGGTGTCCTACAATGAGCAGTTCTTC. It codes for CASTPTTSGRWVSYNEQFF.

The chain combines TRBV7-3 with TRBJ1-6; no reliable D call. V shed 0 bases and J shed 13 bases, with 13 bases lying between them. The germline CDR1 and CDR2 sequences are SGHTA and FQGTGA. This CDR3 region has 14 residues. For the CDR3, the DNA is TGTGCCAGCAGCTTAACGCTGTCAACCGAGCCCCTCCACTTT. Its translation: CASSLTLSTEPLHF.

The gene calls are TRBV18 and TRBJ2-1, with 8 positions matching TRBD2. The CDR3 is 16 amino acids. V gave up 3 bases and J gave up 0 bases; unmatched junction bases: 4. Germline V gene data show CDR1 as KGHSH and CDR2 as LQKENI. The CDR3 loop reads CASSPPAGASYNEQFF. The CDR3 nucleotides are TGTGCCAGCTCACCCCCAGCGGGGGCCTCCTACAATGAGCAGTTCTTC.

This chain links TRBV27 with TRBJ2-7; 11 nucleotides agree with TRBD2. This CDR3 has 18 amino acids. The V segment lost 5 bases and the J segment 4 bases; nucleotides outside the gene matches: 16. Looked up from germline, CDR1 is MNHEY and CDR2 is SMNVEV (reference sequence). The chain's CDR3 is CASSLGSGLAGFKYEQYF. As DNA, the CDR3 is TGTGCCAGCAGTCTCGGCTCCGGACTAGCGGGTTTCAAATACGAGCAGTACTTC.

V gene TRBV7-9 combines with J gene TRBJ1-2, with 8 bases lining up with TRBD1. Germline loops: CDR1 SEHNR, CDR2 FQNEAQ (reference sequence). This CDR3 has 14 residues. V lost 5 bases, J lost 4 bases, and 6 bases stayed unmatched. The CDR3 sequence: CASSPRTGSYGYTF. The CDR3 DNA reads as TGTGCCAGCAGCCCAAGGACAGGGAGCTATGGCTACACCTTC.

The gene calls are TRBV9 and TRBJ2-7, with D perhaps TRBD2 (5 bases). CDR3 size: 15 residues. Per germline, CDR1 SGDLS and CDR2 YYNGEE. V was clipped by 0 bases and J by 2 bases, with 12 bases between them. Here the CDR3 reads CASSVGTQMAYEQYF. The CDR3 region has the DNA TGTGCCAGCAGCGTAGGGACTCAAATGGCCTACGAGCAGTACTTC. Full variable domain (rest looked up from reference TRBV9 and TRBJ2-7): DSGVTQTPKHLITATGQRVTLRCSPRSGDLSVYWYQQSLDQGLQFLIQYYNGEERAKGNILERFSAQQFPDLHSELNLSSLELGDSALYFCASSVGTQMAYEQYFGPGTRLTVT.

CDR3 coding DNA: TGTGCCAGCAGCTTCTCGGGACAGGGCACAGATACGCAGTATTTT. It is translated as CASSFSGQGTDTQYF. The chain recombines TRBV7-2 with TRBJ2-3; 8 bases line up with TRBD1. From germline, CDR1 is SGHTA and CDR2 FQGNSA. J was trimmed by 1 base and V by 3 bases; bases with no gene match: 3. CDR3 length: 15 residues.

The J gene is TRBJ1-5, the V gene TRBV9; perhaps TRBD1 as D (5 bases). CDR1 is SGDLS and CDR2 is YYNGEE in the germline V gene. The V gene lost 3 bases and the J gene lost 5 bases, with 15 bases spanning the gap. This CDR3 is 15 amino acids long. CDR3 in amino acids: CASSATDSRHQPQHF. The CDR3 DNA reads TGTGCCAGCAGCGCCACCGACAGTCGCCATCAGCCCCAGCATTTT.

This clone showed up just a few times. V and J are TRBV3-1 (or the pseudogene TRBV3-2) and TRBJ1-1; D unclear. The CDR3 is made up of 15 amino acids. Trimming stripped 4 bases from V and 0 bases from J, with 12 bases between. CDR1 is LGHDT, CDR2 YNNKEL, per germline (reference sequence). The DNA of the CDR3 is TGTGCCAGCAGCCGGCCCGGAGTACTGAACACTGAAGCTTTCTTT. The encoded protein is CASSRPGVLNTEAFF.

This chain connects TRBV18 to TRBJ2-1; D gene ambiguous. The CDR3 length is 13 residues. V lost 6 bases, J lost 8 bases, and 14 bases lay in between. The germline V gene has CDR1 KGHSH and CDR2 LQKENI. Here the CDR3 DNA reads TGTGCCAGCTCCCCCCAGTCATACGATGAGCAGTTCTTC. Its protein product is CASSPQSYDEQFF.

This clone turned up a few times. The V gene is TRBV7-2, the J gene TRBJ1-4; unclear D gene. The germline V gene has CDR1 SGHTA and CDR2 FQGNSA. This CDR3 contains 12 residues. Trimming cost V 1 base and J 10 bases, with 7 bases left between them. The CDR3 reads CASSLGPRKLFF. CDR3 coding DNA: TGTGCCAGCAGCTTAGGTCCCAGAAAACTGTTTTTT.

The table lists this clone with a few counts. This chain joins TRBV5-1 and TRBJ2-1, with 9 bases matching TRBD2. The length of the CDR3 is 16 residues. Germline V gene sequence: CDR1 SGHRS, CDR2 YFSETQ. J lost 0 bases, V lost 4 bases, and 5 bases had no gene match. The CDR3 is CASSVTSGSSYNEQFF. In DNA form, the CDR3 reads TGCGCCAGCAGCGTGACTAGCGGTAGCTCCTACAATGAGCAGTTCTTC.

The rearrangement joins TRBV5-1 to TRBJ2-2; TRBD1 might be the D (6 bases). V shed 4 bases and J shed 6 bases, with 10 bases lying between them. Germline CDR1 is SGHRS and CDR2 is YFSETQ. This CDR3 comprises 13 residues. The CDR3 is CASSPQGPGELFF. The DNA for the CDR3 is TGCGCCAGCAGCCCACAGGGTCCCGGGGAGCTGTTTTTT.

J is TRBJ2-3 and V is TRBV4-2; 7 bases line up with TRBD2. Trimming cost V 3 bases and J 1 base; bases outside gene matches: 10. The CDR3 contains 17 residues. Germline values: CDR1 LGHNA, CDR2 YNFKEQ. The CDR3 region is CASSHAQGGAGTDTQYF. CDR3 nucleotide sequence: TGTGCCAGCAGCCATGCCCAGGGAGGGGCCGGCACAGATACGCAGTATTTT.

This chain uses TRBV2 with TRBJ2-7; 7 bases align to TRBD1. CDR3 length: 14 amino acids. Unmatched junction bases numbered 1, after V lost 1 base and J lost 1 base. The germline V gene encodes CDR1 SNHLY and CDR2 FYNNEI. The CDR3: CASSEEGQSYEQYF. DNA of the CDR3: TGTGCCAGCAGTGAAGAGGGACAGTCCTACGAGCAGTACTTC.

The chain recombines TRBV28 with TRBJ1-2; TRBD1 matches at 7 bases. J was trimmed by 8 bases and V by 6 bases; bases with no gene match: 12. The CDR3 runs 14 residues. CDR1 and CDR2 from the germline V gene are MDHEN and SYDVKM. CDR3 sequence (DNA): TGTGCCAGCAGCGCCCGGACAGGTGGTAGGGGCTACACCTTC. It is translated as CASSARTGGRGYTF.

The chain carries TRBV28 and TRBJ2-1, with D possibly being TRBD1 (6 bases). This CDR3 contains 13 residues. Germline CDR1 is MDHEN and CDR2 is SYDVKM. The V gene lost 5 bases and the J gene lost 8 bases, with 13 bases spanning the gap. The CDR3 DNA reads TGTGCCAGCAGTGAGACAGGAAGGGATGAGCAGTTCTTC. It specifies CASSETGRDEQFF.

The CDR3 loop is CASSTQQGDYGYTF. CDR3 nucleotide sequence: TGCGCCAGCAGCACCCAACAGGGGGACTATGGCTACACCTTC. The chain links TRBV5-1 to TRBJ1-2; 8 nucleotides agree with TRBD1. The germline CDR1 and CDR2 sequences are SGHRS and YFSETQ. The CDR3 is 14 residues long. V shed 4 bases, J shed 3 bases, and the junction held 5 bases outside the gene matches.

The chain has TRBV10-2 and TRBJ2-7; 8 bases are shared with TRBD1. After removal of 6 bases from V and 5 bases from J, the junction contained 9 bases not matched to a gene. The CDR3 runs to 14 residues. Germline V gene sequence: CDR1 WSHSY, CDR2 SAAADI. The chain's CDR3 is CASRIVPGGHEQYF. Here the CDR3 DNA reads TGCGCCAGCAGGATCGTGCCAGGGGGCCACGAGCAGTACTTC.

The chain joins TRBV6-5 to TRBJ1-1; a possible D gene is TRBD1 (5 bases). The CDR3 is made up of 13 amino acids. V gave up 7 bases and J gave up 0 bases, with 9 bases separating them. Germline V gene sequence: CDR1 MNHEY, CDR2 SVGAGI. DNA of the CDR3: TGTGCCAGCACAGGCAGGGTGAACACTGAAGCTTTCTTT. Amino acids: CASTGRVNTEAFF.

Only one count was recorded for this clone. This chain connects TRBV6-5 to TRBJ1-5, with D possibly matching TRBD1 (6 bases). The V gene lost 8 bases and the J gene lost 2 bases, with 16 bases spanning the gap. Germline V gene lookup returns CDR1 MNHEY and CDR2 SVGAGI. The CDR3 sequence is 15 residues long. The CDR3 protein is CASASEGVGNQPQHF. The CDR3 nucleotides are TGTGCCAGCGCTTCTGAGGGGGTTGGCAATCAGCCCCAGCATTTT.

The chain carries TRBV3-1 (or the pseudogene TRBV3-2) and TRBJ1-3, with 10 nucleotides matching TRBD1. CDR1 is LGHDT and CDR2 is YNNKEL in the germline V gene (reference sequence). The CDR3 totals 15 residues. Trimming cost V 7 bases and J 4 bases; bases outside gene matches: 7. Written as DNA, the CDR3 is TGTGCCAGCACCCGACAGGGGGCAAGAGGAAACACCATATATTTT. This gives the protein CASTRQGARGNTIYF.

V and J are TRBV19 and TRBJ2-3; a possible D gene is TRBD2 (7 bases). The germline V gene has CDR1 LNHDA and CDR2 SQIVND (reference sequence). The V end was cut by 10 bases, the J end by 12 bases, with 17 bases between. The CDR3 runs to 11 residues. CDR3 bases: TGTGCCACTCTAGGGGGGGTTACACAGTATTTT. Protein: CATLGGVTQYF.

The rearrangement links TRBV7-9 to TRBJ2-5; 10 bases match TRBD2. CDR1 and CDR2 (germline): SEHNR, FQNEAQ (reference sequence). V shed 1 base and J 2 bases; nucleotides not matched to a gene: 7. This CDR3 contains 17 residues. CDR3 bases: TGTGCCAGCAGCTTAGGCTCTAGCGGGAGTTGGCAAGAGACCCAGTACTTC. Translated, it gives CASSLGSSGSWQETQYF.

V usage is TRBV5-4 and J usage is TRBJ1-1; D is perhaps TRBD1 (6 bases). Germline-derived CDR1 and CDR2 are SGHNT and YYREEE (reference sequence). The CDR3 is made up of 15 amino acids. V was trimmed by 0 bases and J by 1 base, leaving 10 bases between them. In DNA, the CDR3 is TGTGCCAGCAGCTTGGAAAGGGGGAGGAACACTGAAGCTTTCTTT. Amino acid sequence: CASSLERGRNTEAFF.

The chain combines TRBV3-1 (or the pseudogene TRBV3-2) with TRBJ1-1, with D perhaps TRBD1 (5 bases). The CDR3 covers 15 residues. In germline, CDR1 is LGHDT, CDR2 YNNKEL (reference sequence). V shed 4 bases and J shed 11 bases, with 23 bases lying between them. The CDR3 bases are TGTGCCAGCAGCCCCTTAAGGACGGCCGGAGGGGCGGCTTTCTTT. As protein: CASSPLRTAGGAAFF.

V usage is TRBV27 and J usage is TRBJ2-1; the match to TRBD2 covers 7 bases. The V and J ends lost 0 bases and 7 bases, in that order; junction bases with no gene match: 9. The length of the CDR3 is 16 residues. Germline V CDR1 and CDR2: MNHEY, SMNVEV (reference sequence). The CDR3 protein is CASSLSIPSGINEQFF. DNA for the CDR3: TGTGCCAGCAGTTTATCGATCCCCAGCGGGATAAATGAGCAGTTCTTC.

The chain carries TRBV24-1 and TRBJ2-3; tentatively, D is TRBD1 (6 bases). The CDR3 sequence is 14 residues long. The V gene's germline CDR1 is KGHDR and CDR2 SFDVKD. Trimming stripped 5 bases from V and 2 bases from J, with 10 bases between. CDR3 sequence: CATSGGTTTDTQYF. The CDR3 DNA reads as TGTGCCACCAGTGGTGGGACAACCACAGATACGCAGTATTTT.

This clone was observed once. The chain couples TRBV18 to TRBJ1-1; 7 nucleotides line up with TRBD1. The J segment lost 7 bases and the V segment lost 3 bases, leaving 2 bases of the junction unmatched. This CDR3 has 12 residues. From germline, CDR1 is KGHSH and CDR2 LQKENI. In nucleotides, the CDR3 is TGTGCCAGCTCACCGGGACAGCTTGAAGCTTTCTTT. Its translation: CASSPGQLEAFF.